A selection of T cell receptor beta chains follows, all from one sample in a study of T cell responses to AZD1222 COVID-19 vaccine. Sequenced by immunoSEQ multiplex PCR; TCRdb stores in-frame clones only, minus some. The top ten clones hold around 27% of a sample with approximately 120,000 clones, roughly 88% of them seen once. The material was peripheral blood, obtained 28 days after the second AZD1222 dose. The receptors originated from an adult who received the AZD1222 COVID-19 vaccine. Both conserved end residues are part of each CDR3. The D gene is left open where the match is weak.

CDR3	V	D
CASRPGTGRYTEAFF	TRBV2	TRBD1
CASSTRDRGKMANEKLFF	TRBV21-1	NA
CASSYPGHREQYF	TRBV6-5	NA
CASGDSGTRGYTF	TRBV12-5	NA
CAISENGGSDTEAFF	TRBV10-3	NA
CASSDSGGRNTEAFF	TRBV10-1	NA
CASRSGTANNQPQHF	TRBV7-2	TRBD1
CASSFQGGGRYNEQFF	TRBV28	TRBD2
CASSVRGSSYNEQFF	TRBV9	NA
CASSVFPGELFF	TRBV9	NA
CASFKQGAGTEAFF	TRBV18	TRBD1
CASSLVPGDTEAFF	TRBV5-1	NA
CASSLNRNPTDTQYF	TRBV7-2	NA
CASSLVSGDEQFF	TRBV7-2	NA
CAGRSSNQPQHF	TRBV6-6	NA
CASSSGLFSHGYTF	TRBV6-2/TRBV6-3	NA
CASSFSMSTEAFF	TRBV7-3	NA
CASSLAGTLYNEQFF	TRBV7-2	NA
CASSLAFASGDYEQYF	TRBV7-9	NA
CSVEWGGKGYTF	TRBV29-1	NA
CASSEEWSNTEAFF	TRBV6-4	NA
CASHRDSNYGYTF	TRBV2	NA
CASSSGQGTGEQYF	TRBV28	TRBD1
CASSYSGGNYGYTF	TRBV6-5	NA
CASSPLGALSSYEQYF	TRBV7-2	NA
CASSQDLAGGNEQFF	TRBV4-3	TRBD2
CASSQVGTAYEQYF	TRBV4-2	TRBD1
CASSFLRNTEAFF	TRBV28	NA
CASRGGQGVSYEQYF	TRBV2	TRBD1
CASSALGGSYNSPLHF	TRBV2	NA
CASSFPGGINTIYF	TRBV7-2	NA
CASSESRGRTEAFF	TRBV10-2	NA
CSVQGQSAEAFF	TRBV29-1	NA
CASSLNPGQGGYGYTF	TRBV27	TRBD1
CASRAGQRWFYF	TRBV2	NA
CASSGTPGHYEQYF	TRBV5-1	NA
CASSSHRGSNQPQHF	TRBV6-2/TRBV6-3	TRBD1
CASSQEGRPQHF	TRBV3-1/TRBV3-2	NA
CASSIKGLGEAFF	TRBV19	NA
CSGKDKISYEQYF	TRBV29-1	NA
CASSLRDRGYNEQFF	TRBV7-9	TRBD1
CASSLGQGNSYEQYF	TRBV6-2/TRBV6-3	TRBD1
CASSLGAGGNTIYF	TRBV5-1	NA
CASRLRQGGEQYF	TRBV28	TRBD1
CAWTPGATGNTIYF	TRBV30	NA
CASSLRGQPNTEAFF	TRBV7-3	NA
CASSPSGWTQYF	TRBV14	NA
CASSHGATQYF	TRBV3-1/TRBV3-2	NA
CASSPPSRPGQGANEQYF	TRBV7-2	TRBD1